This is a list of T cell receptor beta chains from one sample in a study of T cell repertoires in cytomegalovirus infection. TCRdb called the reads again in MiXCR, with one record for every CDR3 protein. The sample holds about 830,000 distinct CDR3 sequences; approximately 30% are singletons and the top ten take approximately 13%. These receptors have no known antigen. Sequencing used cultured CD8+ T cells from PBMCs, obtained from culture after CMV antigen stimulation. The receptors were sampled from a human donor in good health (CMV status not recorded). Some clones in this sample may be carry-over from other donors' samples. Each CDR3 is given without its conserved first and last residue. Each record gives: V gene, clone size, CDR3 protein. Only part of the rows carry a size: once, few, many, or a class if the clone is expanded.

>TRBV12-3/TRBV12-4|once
ASSSTGRITGELF
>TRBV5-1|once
ASSQPGEGTYNEQF
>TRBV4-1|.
ASSQDLRATFGNTIY
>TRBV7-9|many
ASSFRDRGDGYT
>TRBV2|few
ASRGEVSGELF
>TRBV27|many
ASRGGLTDTQY
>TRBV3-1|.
ASSQGSRRGDQPQH
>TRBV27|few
ASSLTDRGNEQY
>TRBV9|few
ASSPGDGTDTQY
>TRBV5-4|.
ASSLLGQGRDNQPQH
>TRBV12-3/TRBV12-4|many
ASRPPGQGGLSTEAF
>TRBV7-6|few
ASSTRQPGNEKLF
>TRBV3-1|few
ASSRNIRQLLPDSGNTIY
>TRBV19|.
ACGDRIDYGYT
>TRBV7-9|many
ASSSPRTGVRDTEAF
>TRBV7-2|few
ASSLYGSYNEQF
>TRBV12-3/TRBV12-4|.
ASSLRQGLRTNEKLF
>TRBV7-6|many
ASSLGGGVNEQF
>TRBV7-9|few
ASSSRDRGPPNYGYT
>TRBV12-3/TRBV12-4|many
ASRTTQEGGYGYT
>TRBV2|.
ASRGVDRAGGYT
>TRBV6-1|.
ASSELFPGQEAF
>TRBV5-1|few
ASSLSQRNYGYT
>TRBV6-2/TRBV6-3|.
PSSFMVGSLEQETQY
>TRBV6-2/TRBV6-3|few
ASSYLGESYEQY
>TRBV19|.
ASTPSGIIYNEQF
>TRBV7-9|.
ASSLKELVNTGELF
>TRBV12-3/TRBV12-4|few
ASSLVLRQLDNEQF
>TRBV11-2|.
ASSPLYDRVNTGELF
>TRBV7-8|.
ASSLRVSGANEQF
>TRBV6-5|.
ASSYSGLFNDSPLH
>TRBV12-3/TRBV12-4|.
VSSFATEQLTLATNEKLF
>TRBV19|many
ASSMEGARTDTQY
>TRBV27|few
ASSWAYQETQY
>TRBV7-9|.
ASSWRGGGSGANVLT
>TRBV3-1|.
ASSQKMGQGDILNDMNTEAF
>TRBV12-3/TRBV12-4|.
ASSSSGGSPLH
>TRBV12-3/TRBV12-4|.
ASSFSTSAF
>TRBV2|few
ASSDKASGDYNEQF
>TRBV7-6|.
ASSLFMGRTDTQY
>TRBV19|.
ASSIGQAAYNEQF
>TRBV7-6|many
ASSVFGTGELF
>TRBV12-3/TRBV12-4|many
ASSPAGGANTGELF
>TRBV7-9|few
ASSHPWRGGYNEQF
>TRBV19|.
ASQDSSYQPQH
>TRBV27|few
ASSLAASMNTEAF
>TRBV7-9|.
ASSRDRGSDEQF
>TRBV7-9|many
ASSSPLAEAF
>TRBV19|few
ASSWSPDYGYT
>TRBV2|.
ASLNGVSSYNEQF
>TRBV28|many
ASSPRTSGDYNEQF
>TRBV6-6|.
ASSPGDGETQY